Sequencing of this TCR beta chain was carried out in a study of CD8 T cells in ankylosing spondylitis. Generation of TCR beta libraries employed quantitative 5'-RACE incorporating molecular barcodes. Each CDR3 protein gets one entry after TCRdb re-called the 5' RACE reads with MiXCR. Altogether some 220,000 distinct CDR3 sequences are present, less than 9.5% being singletons, with the ten largest covering around 4.8%. Looked up from germline, CDR1 is SGHTA and CDR2 is FQGNSA. The CDR3 runs 15 residues. Unmatched junction bases numbered 2, after V lost 2 bases and J lost 3 bases. This clonotype showed up many times. The antigen remains unidentified. General study results and limits: One TCR beta motif, made up of fewer than 10 highly homologous variants, appeared characteristic of ankylosing spondylitis blood. CD8+ cells made up the disease-linked clones, which were relatively rare in peripheral blood. Reportedly, disease-linked clones are significantly enriched in ankylosing spondylitis patients' matched synovial fluid.

The sequencing input was blood, either unsorted or a sorted T cell fraction (not recorded which). The chain joins TRBV7-2 to TRBJ2-1, with 9 positions matching TRBD1. The receptor was derived from a female donor with ankylosing spondylitis or in good health (not recorded which). The CDR3 loop reads CASSLMGQGYNEQFF. CDR3 in DNA: TGTGCCAGCAGCTTAATGGGACAGGGCTACAATGAGCAGTTCTTC.